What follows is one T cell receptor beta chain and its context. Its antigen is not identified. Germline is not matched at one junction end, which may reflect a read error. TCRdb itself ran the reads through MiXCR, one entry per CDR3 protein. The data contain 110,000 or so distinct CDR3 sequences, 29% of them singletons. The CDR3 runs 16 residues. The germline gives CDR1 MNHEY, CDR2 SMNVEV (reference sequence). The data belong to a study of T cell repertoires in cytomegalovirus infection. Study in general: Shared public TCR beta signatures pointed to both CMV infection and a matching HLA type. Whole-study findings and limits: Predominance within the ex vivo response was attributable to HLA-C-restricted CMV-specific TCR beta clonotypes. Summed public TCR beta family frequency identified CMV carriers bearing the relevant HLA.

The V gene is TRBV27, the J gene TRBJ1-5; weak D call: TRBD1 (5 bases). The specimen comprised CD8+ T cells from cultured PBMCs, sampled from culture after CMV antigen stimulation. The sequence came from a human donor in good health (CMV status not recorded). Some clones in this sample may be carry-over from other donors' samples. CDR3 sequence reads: CANSLFGGYSNQPQHF. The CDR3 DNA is TGTGCCAACAGTTTATTTGGGGGTTATAGCAATCAGCCCCAGCATTTT.